A selection of T cell receptor beta chains follows, all from one sample in a study of regulatory T cells in long-lasting Graves disease. TCRdb re-derived calls from the multiplex PCR reads in MiXCR, one entry per CDR3 protein. This repertoire shows 400,000 to 550,000 distinct CDR3 sequences, less than 20% found once; its top ten account for roughly 23%. The same data also went into a second study, on T cells in Graves' hyperthyroidism and ophthalmopathy.

Sequenced here: peripheral blood mononuclear cells (PBMCs), sampled at new diagnosis, from a patient treated with antithyroid drugs. These TCRs come from a woman under 30 with Graves disease. CDR3s include the opening cysteine and the closing phenylalanine or tryptophan. A D gene is named only where the DNA matches it firmly. Where a row states a size, it is once, few, many or the class of an expanded clone; other rows omit it.

j_call	d_call	clone_size	v_call	cdr3_aa	cdr3_nt
TRBJ2-7	.	many	TRBV28	CASRPDSASSYEQYF	TGTGCCAGCAGACCGGACAGCGCCTCCTCCTACGAGCAGTACTTC
TRBJ1-6	.	many	TRBV3-1	CASSQYGNNSPLHF	TGTGCCAGCAGCCAATACGGAAATAATTCACCCCTCCACTTT
TRBJ1-2	.	many	TRBV12-3/TRBV12-4	CASSQTVNYGYTF	TGTGCCAGCAGCCAAACAGTAAACTATGGCTACACCTTC
TRBJ2-5	.	few	TRBV6-2/TRBV6-3	CASRYGETQYF	TGTGCCAGCCGTTACGGAGAGACCCAGTACTTC
TRBJ2-1	.	few	TRBV11-3	CASSLGAGNEQFF	TGTGCCAGCAGCTTAGGTGCTGGGAATGAGCAGTTCTTC
TRBJ1-1	TRBD1	few	TRBV18	CASSPGTESGTEAFF	TGTGCCAGCTCACCGGGGACAGAGTCGGGGACTGAAGCTTTCTTT
TRBJ1-2	.	.	TRBV24-1	CATSDPRAANYGYTF	TGTGCCACCAGTGACCCCCGGGCAGCTAACTATGGCTACACCTTC
TRBJ2-3	.	.	TRBV5-6	CASTAAGRAQTGTQYF	TGTGCCAGCACCGCCGCGGGTCGGGCCCAGACGGGCACGCAGTATTTT
TRBJ1-1	.	.	TRBV20-1	CSADGQYPEAFF	TGCAGTGCTGATGGACAGTATCCTGAGGCTTTCTTT
TRBJ2-5	TRBD2	.	TRBV25-1	CASEWGGARETQYF	TGTGCCAGCGAGTGGGGGGGAGCCAGGGAGACCCAGTACTTC
TRBJ2-2	.	.	TRBV2	CASTGTFANTGELFF	TGTGCCAGCACCGGGACTTTTGCGAACACCGGGGAGCTGTTTTTT
TRBJ1-2	.	many	TRBV12-3/TRBV12-4	CASSPDRSYGYTF	TGTGCCAGCAGCCCAGACAGGAGCTATGGCTACACCTTC
TRBJ1-2	.	many	TRBV12-3/TRBV12-4	CASSLAGGRGYTF	TGTGCCAGCAGCCTCGCCGGGGGAAGAGGCTACACCTTC
TRBJ2-7	TRBD2	few	TRBV18	CASSRGAAGGVKQYF	TGTGCCAGCTCACGAGGCGCAGCGGGAGGTGTAAAGCAGTACTTC
TRBJ1-1	.	many	TRBV29-1	CSVVRTGEAFF	TGCAGCGTTGTTAGAACAGGGGAAGCTTTCTTT
TRBJ2-7	.	few	TRBV12-3/TRBV12-4	CASSFQELREQYF	TGTGCCAGCAGTTTCCAAGAACTCCGCGAGCAGTACTTC
TRBJ2-3	TRBD2	few	TRBV7-9	CASSTLAGEADTQYF	TGTGCCAGCAGCACACTAGCGGGAGAGGCAGATACGCAGTATTTT
TRBJ1-6	.	few	TRBV12-3/TRBV12-4	CASSLRVGGAHSPLHF	TGTGCCAGCAGTTTAAGGGTCGGGGGCGCGCATTCACCCCTCCACTTT
TRBJ1-1	.	many	TRBV10-3	CAISEDRNTEAFF	TGTGCCATCAGTGAGGACAGGAACACTGAAGCTTTCTTT
TRBJ1-2	.	.	TRBV25-1	CVSSAGLAYGYTF	TGTGTCAGCAGTGCGGGTCTGGCCTATGGCTACACCTTC
TRBJ2-5	.	many	TRBV3-1	CASRSEDQDSRGLWETQYF	TGTGCCAGCAGATCAGAGGACCAGGACTCAAGAGGCTTGTGGGAGACCCAGTACTTC
TRBJ2-7	TRBD2	.	TRBV12-3/TRBV12-4	CASSDGGPGTSGGGEQYF	TGTGCCAGCAGTGATGGGGGTCCCGGGACTAGCGGGGGTGGTGAGCAGTACTTC
TRBJ2-7	.	few	TRBV20-1	CSAPPPPALSYEQYF	TGCAGTGCCCCCCCCCCCCCAGCACTCTCCTACGAGCAGTACTTC
TRBJ2-7	.	few	TRBV30	CAWTTSTYEQYF	TGTGCCTGGACGACTAGTACGTACGAGCAGTACTTC
TRBJ2-7	.	.	TRBV11-2	CASSQEHSVYEQYF	TGCGCCAGCAGCCAAGAACACAGCGTTTACGAGCAGTACTTC
TRBJ2-5	TRBD1	.	TRBV12-3/TRBV12-4	CASSPRGQGGQETQYF	TGTGCCAGCAGTCCACGGGGACAGGGGGGTCAAGAGACCCAGTACTTC
TRBJ2-1	TRBD2	many	TRBV12-3/TRBV12-4	CASSFSLIAGAGYNEQFF	TGTGCCAGCAGTTTCTCACTTATAGCGGGAGCCGGCTACAATGAGCAGTTCTTC
TRBJ2-1	TRBD2	.	TRBV12-5	CASGLGLAGDEQFF	TGTGCTAGTGGTTTAGGGCTAGCGGGTGATGAGCAGTTCTTC
TRBJ1-6	TRBD1	.	TRBV20-1	CSAVRDSLNSPLHF	TGCAGTGCTGTCCGGGACAGCCTTAATTCACCCCTCCACTTT
TRBJ2-5	TRBD1	many	TRBV29-1	CSVEQGWQETQYF	TGCAGCGTCGAACAGGGGTGGCAAGAGACCCAGTACTTC
TRBJ2-1	.	few	TRBV11-1	CASSFGTMQFF	TGTGCCAGCAGCTTCGGGACAATGCAGTTCTTC
TRBJ1-6	TRBD1	few	TRBV19	CANPGQRFGSPLHF	TGTGCCAACCCGGGACAGCGTTTTGGTTCACCCCTCCACTTT
TRBJ2-2	.	.	TRBV20-1	CSAGQSNTGELFF	TGCAGTGCCGGACAATCGAACACCGGGGAGCTGTTTTTT
TRBJ2-1	TRBD2	few	TRBV6-1	CASSRLAGVILSYNEQFF	TGTGCCAGCTCGAGACTAGCGGGAGTCATCTTATCCTACAATGAGCAGTTCTTC
TRBJ2-3	TRBD2	many	TRBV20-1	CSIPGLATDTQYF	TGCAGTATCCCGGGACTAGCGACAGATACGCAGTATTTT
TRBJ2-7	.	.	TRBV27	CASSRSQGTEQYF	TGTGCCAGCAGTCGCTCACAGGGTACCGAGCAGTACTTC
TRBJ1-1	.	many	TRBV11-1	CASSDRFQGTEAFF	TGTGCCAGCAGCGACAGGTTCCAGGGCACTGAAGCTTTCTTT
TRBJ2-7	.	.	TRBV2	CASIEGGAKEQYF	TGTGCCAGCATCGAAGGAGGGGCGAAAGAGCAGTACTTC
TRBJ1-6	.	once	TRBV5-1	CASRMDRNSPLHF	TGCGCCAGCAGGATGGACAGAAATTCACCCCTCCACTTT
TRBJ2-5	.	few	TRBV5-1	CASSYGRGRETQYF	TGCGCCAGCAGCTACGGGAGGGGGCGAGAGACCCAGTACTTC